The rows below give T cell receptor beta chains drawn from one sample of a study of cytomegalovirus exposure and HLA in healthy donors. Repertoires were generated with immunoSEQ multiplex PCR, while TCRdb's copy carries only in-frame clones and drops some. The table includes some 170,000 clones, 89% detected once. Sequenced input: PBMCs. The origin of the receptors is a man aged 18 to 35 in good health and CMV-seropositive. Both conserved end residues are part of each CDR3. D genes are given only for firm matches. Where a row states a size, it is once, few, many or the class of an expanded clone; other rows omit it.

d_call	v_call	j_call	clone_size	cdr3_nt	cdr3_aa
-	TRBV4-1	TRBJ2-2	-	TGCGCCAGCAGCCACGTCGGCGGGGAGCTGTTTTTT	CASSHVGGELFF
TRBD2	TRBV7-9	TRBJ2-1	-	TGTGCCAGCAGCTGGACTAGTAGAGGCAATGAGCAGTTCTTC	CASSWTSRGNEQFF
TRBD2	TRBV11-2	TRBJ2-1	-	TGTGCCAGCAGCTTACCCTCTAGCGGAATCTACAATGAGCAGTTCTTC	CASSLPSSGIYNEQFF
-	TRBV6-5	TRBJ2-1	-	TGTGCCAGCAGTTACGAAAGTACAGGGCTTAGAGAGCAGTTCTTC	CASSYESTGLREQFF
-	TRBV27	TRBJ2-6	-	TGTGCCAGCAGTTTATCTATCTCTGGGGCCAACGTCCTGACTTTC	CASSLSISGANVLTF
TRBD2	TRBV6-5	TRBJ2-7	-	TGTGCCAGCAGTTACTCCCAGCTAGCGGATTGGTACGAGCAGTACTTC	CASSYSQLADWYEQYF
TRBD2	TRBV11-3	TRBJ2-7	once	TGTGCCAGCAGCTTAACTAGCGGGATGAGCTCCTACGAGCAGTACTTC	CASSLTSGMSSYEQYF
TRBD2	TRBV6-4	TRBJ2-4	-	TGTGCCAGCAGTAAAGGACTAGCGGGTACCAAAAACATTCAGTACTTC	CASSKGLAGTKNIQYF
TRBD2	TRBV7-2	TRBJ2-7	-	TGTGCCAGCAGCTTTAAACTAGCGGGAGGAACCTACGAGCAGTACTTC	CASSFKLAGGTYEQYF
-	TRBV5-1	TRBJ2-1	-	TGCGCCAGCAGCTTGTGGGGGCCGAGCTCCTACAATGAGCAGTTCTTC	CASSLWGPSSYNEQFF
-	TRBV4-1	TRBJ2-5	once	TGCGCCAGCAGCCAAGATCTGCTTAGACAAGAGACCCAGTACTTC	CASSQDLLRQETQYF
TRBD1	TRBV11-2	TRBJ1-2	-	TGTGCCAGCAGCCCCCGGCTCGGGACAGGGGACCGTGGCTATGGCTACACCTTC	CASSPRLGTGDRGYGYTF
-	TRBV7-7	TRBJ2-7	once	TGTGCTAGCAGCTTAGGCCCTAGAAGGGGGTACGAGCAGTACTTC	CASSLGPRRGYEQYF
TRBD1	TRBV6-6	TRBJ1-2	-	TGTGCCAGCGAAGGTAGACAGGGCCACTATGGCTACACCTTC	CASEGRQGHYGYTF
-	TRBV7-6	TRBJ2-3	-	TGTGCCAGCAGCTTACGCAGGAAACTCAATACGCAGTATTTT	CASSLRRKLNTQYF
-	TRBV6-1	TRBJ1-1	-	TGTGCCAGCAGTGAATGGGTGACACCTAACACTGAAGCTTTCTTT	CASSEWVTPNTEAFF
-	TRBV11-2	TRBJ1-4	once	TGTGCCAGCAGCTACAAGACTAATGAAAAACTGTTTTTT	CASSYKTNEKLFF
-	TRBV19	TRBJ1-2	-	TGTGCCAGTAGTCACAGCCCTAACTATGGCTACACCTTC	CASSHSPNYGYTF
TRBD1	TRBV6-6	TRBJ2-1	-	TGTGCCAGCAGTGGGACAGGGTCACGGCCGTTCTTC	CASSGTGSRPFF
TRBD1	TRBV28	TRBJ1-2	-	TGTGCCAGCAGCCGGACAGGGGCGGACTATGGCTACACCTTC	CASSRTGADYGYTF
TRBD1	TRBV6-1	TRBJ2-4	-	TGTGCCAGCAGGGAGGGGAGGGGACAGGGGAACATTCAGTACTTC	CASREGRGQGNIQYF
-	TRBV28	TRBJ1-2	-	TGTGCCAGCAGTTTAGCGGTCGGACAGTACTATGGCTACACCTTC	CASSLAVGQYYGYTF
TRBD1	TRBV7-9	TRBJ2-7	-	TGTGCCAGCAGCTTAGGAGTGACAGGGGTCTACGAGCAGTACTTC	CASSLGVTGVYEQYF
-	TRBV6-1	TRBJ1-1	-	TGTGCCAGTGGGAGGGGATCCACTGAAGCTTTCTTT	CASGRGSTEAFF
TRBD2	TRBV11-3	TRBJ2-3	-	TGTGCCAGCAGCCACCGACTAGCGGGAGTAACAGATACGCAGTATTTT	CASSHRLAGVTDTQYF
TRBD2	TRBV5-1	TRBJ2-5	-	TGCGCCAGCGAACTAGCGGGAGGCCAAGAGACCCAGTACTTC	CASELAGGQETQYF
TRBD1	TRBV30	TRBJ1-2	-	TGTGCCTGGGACAGGGATGTGGGCGGCTACACCTTC	CAWDRDVGGYTF
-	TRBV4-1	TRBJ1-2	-	TGCGCCAGCAGCCGATCCGAAGACAGGCTAAAGAGGTATGGCTACACCTTC	CASSRSEDRLKRYGYTF
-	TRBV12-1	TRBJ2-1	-	TGTGCCAGCAGCCCGAAACCGGGACAGTATAGCGGAAAAATCCGGAATGAGCAGTTCTTC	CASSPKPGQYSGKIRNEQFF
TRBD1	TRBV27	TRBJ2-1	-	TGTGCCAGCAGTTTGGGGACAGGGATCTCCTACAATGAGCAGTTCTTC	CASSLGTGISYNEQFF
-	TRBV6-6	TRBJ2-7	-	TGTGCCAGCAGTTTTAATCGACAGGACTACGAGCAGTACTTC	CASSFNRQDYEQYF
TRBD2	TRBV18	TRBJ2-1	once	TGTGCCAGCTCACCACCCCATCCTAGCGGGAGATATCCCGAGGGCTCCTACAATGAGCAGTTCTTC	CASSPPHPSGRYPEGSYNEQFF
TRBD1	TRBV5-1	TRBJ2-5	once	TGCGCCAGCAGCGGGCAGGGGGCGGGTGAGACCCAGTACTTC	CASSGQGAGETQYF
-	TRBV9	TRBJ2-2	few	TGTGCCAGCAGCGATACACCAACCGGGGAGCTGTTTTTT	CASSDTPTGELFF
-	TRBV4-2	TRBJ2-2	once	TGTGCCAGCAGCCAAGATAGTCTAGCGTACACCGGGGAGCTGTTTTTT	CASSQDSLAYTGELFF
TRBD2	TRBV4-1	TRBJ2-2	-	TGCGCCAGCAGCCAAGGGCGACTAGCGGGAGGTGGGGTTCAGGCCGGGGAGCTGTTTTTT	CASSQGRLAGGGVQAGELFF
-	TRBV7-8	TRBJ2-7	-	TGTGCCAGCAGCTTAAGCGGGTTCGCCTACGAGCAGTACTTC	CASSLSGFAYEQYF
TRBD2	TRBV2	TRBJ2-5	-	TGTGCCAGCAGTGGTCCCGGACTAGCAAGTCCAGGGACCCAGTACTTC	CASSGPGLASPGTQYF
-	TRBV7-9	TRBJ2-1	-	TGTGCCAGCAGCTTAGACCCGTTTCTAGCGCACGGACCCAATGAGCAGTTCTTC	CASSLDPFLAHGPNEQFF
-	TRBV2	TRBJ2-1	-	TGTGCCAGCAGTGACACGACTAATTACAATGAGCAGTTCTTC	CASSDTTNYNEQFF
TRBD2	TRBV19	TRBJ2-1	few	TGTGCCAGTAGTCCGAGCGGGATTGTTTGGTCCGAGCAGTTCTTC	CASSPSGIVWSEQFF
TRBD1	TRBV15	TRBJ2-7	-	TGTGCCACCAGCAGCCGTCAGGGGGCTGCCTACGAGCAGTACTTC	CATSSRQGAAYEQYF
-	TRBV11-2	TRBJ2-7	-	TGTGCCAGCAGCTCCGACAGGACCTCCTACGAGCAGTACTTC	CASSSDRTSYEQYF
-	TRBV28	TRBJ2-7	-	TGTGCCAGCAGTCCCCACGGGAGTAGTCGCGGAGAGCAGTACTTC	CASSPHGSSRGEQYF
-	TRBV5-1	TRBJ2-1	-	TGCGCCAGCAGCTTGGGGGTTGCGGGATTCAATGAGCAGTTCTTC	CASSLGVAGFNEQFF
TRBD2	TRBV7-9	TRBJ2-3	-	TGTGCCAGCAGCGGCAGACTAGCGGCTACAGATACGCAGTATTTT	CASSGRLAATDTQYF
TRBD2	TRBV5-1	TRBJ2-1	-	TGCGCCAGCAGCCCCTCCCCCCTAGCGGGGGACAATGAGCAGTTCTTC	CASSPSPLAGDNEQFF
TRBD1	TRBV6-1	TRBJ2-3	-	TGTGCCAGCAGTGATCCGACAGGGACCACAGATACGCAGTATTTT	CASSDPTGTTDTQYF
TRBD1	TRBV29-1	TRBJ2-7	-	TGCAGCGTTGTTAGACGGGACAGGAGCTCCTACGAGCAGTACTTC	CSVVRRDRSSYEQYF
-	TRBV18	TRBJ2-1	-	TGTGCCAGCTCACCCCAAGGCGGCAGGGGCTACAATGAGCAGTTCTTC	CASSPQGGRGYNEQFF
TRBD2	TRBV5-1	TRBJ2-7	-	TGCGCCAGCAGCTTGGGGGTAGCGGGTATCTACGAGCAGTACTTC	CASSLGVAGIYEQYF
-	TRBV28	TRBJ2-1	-	TGTGCCAGCAGAAAACAGCCGTTAAGCTCCTACAATGAGCAGTTCTTC	CASRKQPLSSYNEQFF
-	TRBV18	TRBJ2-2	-	TGTGCCAGCTCACCGTTTTCATCACGCGGCAGGCGGGTGAGCACCGGGGAGCTGTTTTTT	CASSPFSSRGRRVSTGELFF
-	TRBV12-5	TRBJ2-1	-	TGTGCTAGTGGCCACGGGACTTCGGGTGAGCAGTTCTTC	CASGHGTSGEQFF
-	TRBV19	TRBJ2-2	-	TGTGCCAGTAGTATACGACGGGCGAACACCGGGGAGCTGTTTTTT	CASSIRRANTGELFF
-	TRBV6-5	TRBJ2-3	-	TGTGCCAGCAGGCCAGGGGGGCGGGTAGATACGCAGTATTTT	CASRPGGRVDTQYF
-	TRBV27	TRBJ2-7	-	TGTGCCAGCAGTTGGGCAGGTCCCATCTACGAGCAGTACTTC	CASSWAGPIYEQYF
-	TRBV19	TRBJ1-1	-	TGTGCCAGTAGTCTGCGGTTGAACACTGAAGCTTTCTTT	CASSLRLNTEAFF
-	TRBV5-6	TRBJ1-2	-	TGTGCCAGCAGCTTGGATAGCAGTACTTCCTATGGCTACACCTTC	CASSLDSSTSYGYTF